This T cell receptor beta chain was obtained from a study of cytomegalovirus exposure and HLA in healthy donors. The PCR was carried out with 60 Vbeta primers and 13 Jbeta primers. Libraries were prepared by immunoSEQ multiplex PCR; TCRdb keeps only in-frame clonotypes and omits some of them. The sample includes about 110,000 clones, 79% of them seen just once. To note about this clone: Its target is unknown.

Study-wide findings and caveats: In a later analysis, TCR beta V- and J-gene trimming showed a link to a missense DCLRE1C variant.

V gave up 0 bases and J gave up 7 bases, with 19 bases separating them. Germline V lookup: CDR1 SGHNT, CDR2 YYREEE (reference sequence). This CDR3 contains 16 residues. The chain employs TRBV5-4 and TRBJ1-2; a possible D gene is TRBD1 (6 bases). The sequenced sample was PBMCs. The sequence came from a woman aged 40 to 50 in good health and CMV-seronegative. This CDR3 reads CASSLGGTRERGGYTF. In DNA form, the CDR3 reads TGTGCCAGCAGCTTGGGTGGGACAAGGGAACGTGGTGGCTACACCTTC.